The 2 T cell receptor beta chains presented below share a single source sample, sequenced in a study of T-cell reconstitution after alpha-beta-depleted transplantation in children. During its preparation, the TCRbeta library received unique molecular identifiers. TCRdb reanalysed the PCR reads using MiXCR and keeps one entry per CDR3 protein. There are 440,000 or so distinct CDR3 sequences in the sample; around two fifths occur only once, and 25% to 30% lies in the top ten. This specimen consisted of PBMCs, obtained before TCRalphabeta/CD19-depleted stem cell transplant. These receptors were obtained from a girl aged 2-10 years with aplastic anemia, due to receive a stem cell transplant.

The sample holds many counts of this clonotype. The rearrangement joins TRBV28 to TRBJ1-2; D is perhaps TRBD1 (5 bases). The germline gives CDR1 MDHEN, CDR2 SYDVKM. The V end lost 4 bases, the J end lost 5 bases, and 14 bases lay between the germline ends. The CDR3 contains 14 residues. The CDR3 nucleotides read TGTGCCAGCAGTTCCGGAGGGGATCATTATGGCTACACCTTC. It yields the protein CASSSGGDHYGYTF.

This clonotype was counted a few times. The V call is TRBV29-1, the J call TRBJ1-2; 10 bases are a match to TRBD1. This CDR3 is built from 14 residues. Germline V gene sequence: CDR1 SQVTM, CDR2 ANQGSEA. V was pared by 3 bases and J by 5 bases, with 6 bases of the junction left unmatched. The CDR3 is CSVDGQGVGYGYTF. CDR3 in DNA: TGCAGCGTTGATGGACAGGGGGTAGGGTATGGCTACACCTTC.